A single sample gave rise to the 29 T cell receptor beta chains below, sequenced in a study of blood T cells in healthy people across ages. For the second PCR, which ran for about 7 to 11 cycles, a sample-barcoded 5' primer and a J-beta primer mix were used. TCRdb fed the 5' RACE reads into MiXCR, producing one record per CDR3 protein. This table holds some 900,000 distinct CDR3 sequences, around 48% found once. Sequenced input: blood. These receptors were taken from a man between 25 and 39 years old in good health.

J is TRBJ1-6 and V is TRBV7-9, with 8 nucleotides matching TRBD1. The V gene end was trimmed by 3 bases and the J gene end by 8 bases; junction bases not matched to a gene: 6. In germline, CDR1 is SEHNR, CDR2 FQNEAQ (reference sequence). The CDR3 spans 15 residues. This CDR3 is CASSFPSGGDSPLHF. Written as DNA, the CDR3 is TGTGCCAGCAGCTTTCCTTCAGGGGGCGATTCACCCCTCCACTTT.

CDR3 bases: TGTGCCAGCAGTGAAGCGCGGGCAGGGTTAGAGACCCAGTACTTC. Protein: CASSEARAGLETQYF. V gene TRBV2 combines with J gene TRBJ2-5, with D possibly called TRBD1 or TRBD2 (5 bases each). The CDR3 extends over 15 amino acids. V lost 0 bases to trimming and J lost 4 bases, with 12 bases between them. Looked up from germline, CDR1 is SNHLY and CDR2 is FYNNEI.

CDR3: CASRRQGLGEQYF. As DNA, the CDR3 is TGTGCCAGCCGCAGACAGGGCTTGGGCGAGCAGTACTTC. V usage is TRBV6-1 and J usage is TRBJ2-7; 7 bases line up with TRBD1. The CDR3 sequence is 13 residues long. The V segment lost 8 bases and the J segment 6 bases; nucleotides outside the gene matches: 10. CDR1 and CDR2 from the germline V gene are MNHNS and SASEGT.

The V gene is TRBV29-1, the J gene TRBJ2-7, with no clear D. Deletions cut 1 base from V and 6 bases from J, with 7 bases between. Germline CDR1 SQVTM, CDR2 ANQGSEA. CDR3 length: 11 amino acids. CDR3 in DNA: TGCAGCGTTGAAGCCCGTAGCGAGCAGTACTTC. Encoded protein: CSVEARSEQYF.

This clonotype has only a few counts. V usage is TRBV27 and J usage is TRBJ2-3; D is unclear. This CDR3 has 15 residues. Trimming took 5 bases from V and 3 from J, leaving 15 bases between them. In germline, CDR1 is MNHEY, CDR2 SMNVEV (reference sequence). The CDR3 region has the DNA TGTGCCAGCAGTCTAGGGCCCAGTAGAACAGATACGCAGTATTTT. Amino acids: CASSLGPSRTDTQYF.

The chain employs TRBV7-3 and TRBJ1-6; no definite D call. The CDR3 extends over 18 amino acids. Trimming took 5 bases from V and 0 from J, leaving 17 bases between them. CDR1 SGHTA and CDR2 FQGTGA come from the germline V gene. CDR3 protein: CASSPSGDLSSYNSPLHF. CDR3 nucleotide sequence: TGTGCCAGCAGCCCCTCCGGGGATTTGAGCTCCTATAATTCACCCCTCCACTTT. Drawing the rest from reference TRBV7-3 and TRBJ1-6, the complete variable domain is GAGVSQTPSNKVTEKGKYVELRCDPISGHTALYWYRQSLGQGPEFLIYFQGTGAADDSGLPNDRFFAVRPEGSVSTLKIQRTERGDSAVYLCASSPSGDLSSYNSPLHFGNGTRLTVT.

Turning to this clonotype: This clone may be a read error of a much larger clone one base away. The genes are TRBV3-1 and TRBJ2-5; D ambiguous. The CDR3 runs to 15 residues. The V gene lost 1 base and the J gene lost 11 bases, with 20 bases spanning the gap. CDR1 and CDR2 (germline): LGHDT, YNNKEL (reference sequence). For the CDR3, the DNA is TGTGCCAGCAGCCAAGGGCAGGTGAGATACAATGAGCAGTACTTC. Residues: CASSQGQVRYNEQYF.

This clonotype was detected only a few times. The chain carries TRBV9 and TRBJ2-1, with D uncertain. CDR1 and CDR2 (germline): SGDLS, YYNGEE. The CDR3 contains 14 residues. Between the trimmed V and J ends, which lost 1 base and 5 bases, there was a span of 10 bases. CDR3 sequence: CASSVHGNDNEQFF. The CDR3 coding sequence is TGTGCCAGCAGCGTACACGGTAATGACAATGAGCAGTTCTTC.

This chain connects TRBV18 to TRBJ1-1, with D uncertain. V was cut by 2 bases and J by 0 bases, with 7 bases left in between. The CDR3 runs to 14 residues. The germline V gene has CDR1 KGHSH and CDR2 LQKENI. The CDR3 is CASSPTLMNTEAFF. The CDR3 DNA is TGTGCCAGCTCACCAACCCTCATGAACACTGAAGCTTTCTTT. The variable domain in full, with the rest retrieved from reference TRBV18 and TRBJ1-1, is NAGVMQNPRHLVRRRGQEARLRCSPMKGHSHVYWYRQLPEEGLKFMVYLQKENIIDESGMPKERFSAEFPKEGPSILRIQQVVRGDSAAYFCASSPTLMNTEAFFGQGTRLTVV.

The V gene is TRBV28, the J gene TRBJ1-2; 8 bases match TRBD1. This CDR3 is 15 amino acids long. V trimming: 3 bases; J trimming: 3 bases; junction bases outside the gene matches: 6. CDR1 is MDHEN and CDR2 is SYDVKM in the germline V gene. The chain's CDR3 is CASSFRAQGDYGYTF. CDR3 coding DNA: TGTGCCAGCAGTTTCCGGGCACAGGGGGACTATGGCTACACCTTC.

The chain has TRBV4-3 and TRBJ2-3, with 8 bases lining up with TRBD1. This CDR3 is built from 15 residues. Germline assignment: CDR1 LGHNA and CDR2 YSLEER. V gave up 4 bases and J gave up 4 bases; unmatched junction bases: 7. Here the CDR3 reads CASSPGQGIADTQYF. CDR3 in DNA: TGCGCCAGCAGCCCCGGACAGGGAATCGCAGATACGCAGTATTTT.

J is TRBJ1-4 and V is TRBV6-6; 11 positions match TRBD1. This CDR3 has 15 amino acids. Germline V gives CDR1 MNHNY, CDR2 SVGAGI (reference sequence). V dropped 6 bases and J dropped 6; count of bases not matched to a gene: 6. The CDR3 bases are TGTGCCAGCAGGCCTGGACAGGGGGCCGATGAAAAACTGTTTTTT. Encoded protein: CASRPGQGADEKLFF.

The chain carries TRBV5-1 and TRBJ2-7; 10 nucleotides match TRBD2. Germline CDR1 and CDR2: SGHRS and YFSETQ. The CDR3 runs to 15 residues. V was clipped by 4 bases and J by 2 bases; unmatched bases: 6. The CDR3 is CASSDGLAETYEQYF. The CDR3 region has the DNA TGCGCCAGCAGCGACGGACTAGCGGAGACCTACGAGCAGTACTTC.

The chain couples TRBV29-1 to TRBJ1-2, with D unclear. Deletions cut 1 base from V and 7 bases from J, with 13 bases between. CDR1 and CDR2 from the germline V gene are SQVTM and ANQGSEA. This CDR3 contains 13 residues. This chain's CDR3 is CSVEADGSLGYTF. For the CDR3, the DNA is TGCAGCGTTGAAGCGGACGGCTCACTTGGCTACACCTTC.

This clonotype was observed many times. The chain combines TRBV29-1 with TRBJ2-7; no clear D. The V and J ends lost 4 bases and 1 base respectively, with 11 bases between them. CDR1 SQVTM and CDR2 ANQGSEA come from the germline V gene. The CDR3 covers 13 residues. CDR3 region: CSVVSVNSYEQYF. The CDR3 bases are TGCAGCGTTGTGTCAGTGAATTCCTACGAGCAGTACTTC.

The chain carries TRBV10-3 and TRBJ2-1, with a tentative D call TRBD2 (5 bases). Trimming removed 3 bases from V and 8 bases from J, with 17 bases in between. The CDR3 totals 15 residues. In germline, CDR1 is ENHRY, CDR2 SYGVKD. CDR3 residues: CAISDRRGMRDEQFF. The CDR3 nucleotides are TGTGCCATCAGTGATAGACGAGGGATGCGGGATGAGCAGTTCTTC.

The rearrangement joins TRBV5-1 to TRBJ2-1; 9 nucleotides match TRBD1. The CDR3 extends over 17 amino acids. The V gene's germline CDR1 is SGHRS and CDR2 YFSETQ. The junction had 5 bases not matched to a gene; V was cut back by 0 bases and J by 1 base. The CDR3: CASSLGVGTGSYNEQFF. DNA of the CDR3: TGCGCCAGCAGCTTGGGTGTCGGGACAGGGTCCTACAATGAGCAGTTCTTC. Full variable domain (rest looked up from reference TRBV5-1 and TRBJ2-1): KAGVTQTPRYLIKTRGQQVTLSCSPISGHRSVSWYQQTPGQGLQFLFEYFSETQRNKGNFPGRFSGRQFSNSRSEMNVSTLELGDSALYLCASSLGVGTGSYNEQFFGPGTRLTVL.

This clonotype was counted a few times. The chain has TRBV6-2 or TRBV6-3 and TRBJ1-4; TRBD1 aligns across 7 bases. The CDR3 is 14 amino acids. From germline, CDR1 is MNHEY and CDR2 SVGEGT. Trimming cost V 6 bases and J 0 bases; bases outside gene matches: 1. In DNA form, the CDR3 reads TGTGCCAGCAGCGGGACAGCAACTAATGAAAAACTGTTTTTT. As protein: CASSGTATNEKLFF.

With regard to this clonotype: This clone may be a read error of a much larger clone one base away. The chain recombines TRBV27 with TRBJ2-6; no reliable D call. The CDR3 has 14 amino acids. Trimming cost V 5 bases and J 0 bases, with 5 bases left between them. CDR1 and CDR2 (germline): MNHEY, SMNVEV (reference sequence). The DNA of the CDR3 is TGTGCCAGCAGTAAGAGCTCTGGGGCCAACGTCCTGACTTTC. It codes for CASSKSSGANVLTF.

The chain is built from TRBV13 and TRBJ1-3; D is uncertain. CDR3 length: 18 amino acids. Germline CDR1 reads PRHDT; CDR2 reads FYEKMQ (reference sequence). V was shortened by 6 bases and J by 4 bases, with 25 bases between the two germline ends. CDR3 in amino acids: CASSTPESVRLAGNTIYF. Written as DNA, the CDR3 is TGTGCCAGCAGTACCCCGGAATCGGTGAGACTGGCGGGAAACACCATATATTTT.

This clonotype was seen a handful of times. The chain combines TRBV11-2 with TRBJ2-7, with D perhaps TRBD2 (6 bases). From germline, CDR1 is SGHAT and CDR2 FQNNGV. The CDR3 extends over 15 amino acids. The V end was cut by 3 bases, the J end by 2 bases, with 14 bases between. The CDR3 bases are TGTGCCAGCAGCTTGTTGCGGGGCCCTACCTACGAGCAGTACTTC. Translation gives CASSLLRGPTYEQYF. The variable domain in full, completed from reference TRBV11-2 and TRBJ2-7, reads EAGVAQSPRYKIIEKRQSVAFWCNPISGHATLYWYQQILGQGPKLLIQFQNNGVVDDSQLPKDRFSAERLKGVDSTLKIQPAKLEDSAVYLCASSLLRGPTYEQYFGPGTRLTVT.

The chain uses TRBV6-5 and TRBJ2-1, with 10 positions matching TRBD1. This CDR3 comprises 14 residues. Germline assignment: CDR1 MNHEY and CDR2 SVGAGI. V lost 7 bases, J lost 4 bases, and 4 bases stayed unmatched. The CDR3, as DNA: TGTGCCAGCACCTGGACAGGGGGGTACAATGAGCAGTTCTTC. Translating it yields CASTWTGGYNEQFF.

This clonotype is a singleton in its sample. This chain's CDR3 is CASILRGAETQYF. The CDR3 DNA reads TGTGCCAGCATCCTCCGGGGCGCAGAGACCCAGTACTTC. The chain combines TRBV3-1 with TRBJ2-5, with D possibly called TRBD1 or TRBD2 (5 bases each). V gave up 7 bases and J gave up 4 bases, with 13 bases separating them. CDR3 length equals 13 residues. The V gene's germline CDR1 is LGHDT and CDR2 YNNKEL (reference sequence).

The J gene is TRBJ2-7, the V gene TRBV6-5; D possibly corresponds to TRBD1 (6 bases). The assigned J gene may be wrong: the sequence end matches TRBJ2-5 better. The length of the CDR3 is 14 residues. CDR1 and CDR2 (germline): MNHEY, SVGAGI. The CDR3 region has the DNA TGTGCCAGCAGCCCCTCACAGGGTCAAGAGACCCAGTACTTC. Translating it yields CASSPSQGQETQYF.

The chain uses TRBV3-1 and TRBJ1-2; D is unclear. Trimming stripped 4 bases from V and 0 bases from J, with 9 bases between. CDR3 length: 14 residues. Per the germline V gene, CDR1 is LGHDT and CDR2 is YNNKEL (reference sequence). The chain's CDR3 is CASSRNRPNYGYTF. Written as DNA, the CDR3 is TGTGCCAGCAGCCGCAACCGGCCTAACTATGGCTACACCTTC.

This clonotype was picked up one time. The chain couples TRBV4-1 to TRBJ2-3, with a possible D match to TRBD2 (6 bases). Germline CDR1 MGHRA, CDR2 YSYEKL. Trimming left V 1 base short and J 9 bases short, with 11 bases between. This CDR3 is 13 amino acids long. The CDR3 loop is CASSQVEAGTQYF. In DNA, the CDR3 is TGCGCCAGCAGCCAAGTGGAGGCGGGGACGCAGTATTTT.

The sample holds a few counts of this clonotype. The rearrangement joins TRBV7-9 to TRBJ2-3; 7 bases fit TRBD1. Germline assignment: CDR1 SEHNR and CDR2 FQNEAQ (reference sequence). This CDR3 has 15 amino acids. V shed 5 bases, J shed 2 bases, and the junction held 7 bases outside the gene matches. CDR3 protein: CASSPDRDLTDTQYF. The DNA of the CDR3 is TGTGCCAGCAGCCCTGACAGGGATCTCACAGATACGCAGTATTTT.

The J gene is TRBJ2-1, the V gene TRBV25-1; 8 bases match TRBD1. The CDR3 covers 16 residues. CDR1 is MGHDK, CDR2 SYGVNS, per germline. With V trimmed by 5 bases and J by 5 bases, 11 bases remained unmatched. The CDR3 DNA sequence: TGTGCCAGCAGTACCCCAGGACAGGGACCGAACAATGAGCAGTTCTTC. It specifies CASSTPGQGPNNEQFF.

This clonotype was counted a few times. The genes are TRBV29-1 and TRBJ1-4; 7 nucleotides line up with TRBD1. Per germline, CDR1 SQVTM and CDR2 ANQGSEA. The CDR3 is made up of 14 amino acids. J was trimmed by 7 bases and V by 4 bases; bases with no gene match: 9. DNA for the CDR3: TGCAGCGTTGTCAAGGGGGCGAGTTCTGAAAAACTGTTTTTT. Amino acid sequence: CSVVKGASSEKLFF.